This entry lists 7 T cell receptor beta chains sequenced from one sample in a study of shared clonotypes between healthy human individuals. Generated by immunoSEQ multiplex PCR, the TCRdb table keeps only in-frame clones and is missing some. The profile shows a few million clones, approximately 94% of them singletons. Sequences were obtained from naive CD4+ T cells sorted from blood. Subset given: CD45RA+ positively selected. Receptors originate from a man younger than 35 in good health.

V is TRBV19 and J is TRBJ1-2, with a possible D match to TRBD1 (5 bases). The V end lost 5 bases, the J end lost 4 bases, and 17 bases lay between the germline ends. CDR1 is LNHDA and CDR2 is SQIVND in the germline V gene (reference sequence). The CDR3 is 15 residues long. CDR3 sequence (DNA): TGTGCCAGTAGTCCCCTGGCGGGGGAGGGCTATGGCTACACCTTC. This translates into CASSPLAGEGYGYTF.

The chain has TRBV6-1 and TRBJ2-2; perhaps TRBD1 as D (6 bases). CDR1 is MNHNS and CDR2 is SASEGT in the germline V gene. The CDR3 extends over 14 amino acids. Trimming took 6 bases from V and 5 from J, leaving 13 bases between them. The CDR3 DNA reads as TGTGCCAGCAGAGGTTTTCAGGGGACCGGGGAGCTGTTTTTT. Protein product: CASRGFQGTGELFF.

V and J are TRBV13 and TRBJ1-5, with 7 nucleotides matching TRBD1. The V gene's germline CDR1 is PRHDT and CDR2 FYEKMQ (reference sequence). The length of the CDR3 is 15 residues. The ends lost 0 bases at V and 7 bases at J; junction bases unmatched: 6. This CDR3 reads CASSLGTGIGQPQHF. DNA for the CDR3: TGTGCCAGCAGCTTAGGGACAGGGATAGGGCAGCCCCAGCATTTT.

J is TRBJ1-1 and V is TRBV5-4; D may be TRBD1 (5 bases). The V end was cut by 4 bases, the J end by 1 base, with 14 bases between. The CDR3 runs 15 residues. Per the germline V gene, CDR1 is SGHNT and CDR2 is YYREEE (reference sequence). CDR3 residues: CASSGGGVANTEAFF. The CDR3 coding sequence is TGTGCCAGCAGCGGGGGGGGTGTAGCGAACACTGAAGCTTTCTTT.

Comment on this clone: At one end the junction does not follow the germline gene, possibly because of a read error. The chain recombines TRBV19 with TRBJ2-4, with D perhaps matching TRBD2 (5 bases). The CDR3 runs to 14 residues. Germline CDR1 and CDR2: LNHDA and SQIVND (reference sequence). The CDR3 sequence: CASSLELIRGIQYF. In DNA form, the CDR3 reads TGTGCCAGTAGTTTAGAGCTCATCCGGGGCATTCAGTACTTC.

The chain joins TRBV27 to TRBJ1-1, with D possibly matching TRBD1 (5 bases). With 2 bases removed from V and 1 base from J, the gap between germline ends came to 11 bases. Per the germline V gene, CDR1 is MNHEY and CDR2 is SMNVEV (reference sequence). The CDR3 has 15 amino acids. The CDR3 loop reads CASSLMNQGNTEAFF. The CDR3 DNA is TGTGCCAGCAGTTTAATGAACCAGGGGAACACTGAAGCTTTCTTT.

The gene calls are TRBV5-1 and TRBJ2-1, with 8 bases matching TRBD2. Germline-derived CDR1 and CDR2 are SGHRS and YFSETQ. This CDR3 is 14 amino acids long. The trim removed 4 bases at V and 6 bases at J, leaving 6 bases unmatched. The CDR3 DNA sequence: TGCGCCAGCAGCCGTCTAGCGGGCCTCAATGAGCAGTTCTTC. Its translation is CASSRLAGLNEQFF.